The clone carrying this T cell receptor (beta chain) was picked up many times. The antigen remains undetermined. TCR beta libraries were made by quantitative 5'-RACE with molecular barcodes. TCRdb reanalysed the 5' RACE reads using MiXCR and keeps one entry per CDR3 protein. Of fewer than 550,000 distinct CDR3 sequences listed, about 5.2% were seen once; the top ten hold 3% to 4%. The CDR3 covers 16 residues. CDR1 SGHTA and CDR2 FQGNSA come from the germline V gene. V dropped 1 base and J dropped 3; count of bases not matched to a gene: 8. This sample was included in a study of CD8 T cells in ankylosing spondylitis. Study-level findings and limits: Within matched ankylosing spondylitis synovial fluid, disease-linked clones were reportedly significantly enriched. CD8+ disease-linked clones were present at relatively low frequencies in blood. Earlier studies detected some motif variants in reactive arthritis synovial fluid and blood. Seven to nine highly homologous variants formed a TCR beta motif that appeared characteristic of ankylosing spondylitis blood.

The specimen sequenced was blood, either unsorted or a sorted T cell fraction (not recorded which). The TCR was taken from a male donor with ankylosing spondylitis. This chain joins TRBV7-2 and TRBJ2-7; 8 nucleotides align to TRBD2. As DNA, the CDR3 is TGTGCCAGCAGCTTAGAGCGGGGGCCCAATCTCTACGAGCAGTACTTC. The encoded protein is CASSLERGPNLYEQYF.